This TCR beta chain was recovered during a study of preoperative IRX-2 immunotherapy in early breast cancer. Using immunoSEQ multiplex PCR, the repertoire was profiled, and TCRdb retains in-frame clones only, with some absent. The sample gives about 27,000 clones, 78% of which show up once; less than 2.5% is in the top ten. V lost 2 bases, J lost 5 bases, and 9 bases stayed unmatched. Per germline, CDR1 MGHRA and CDR2 YSYEKL. The CDR3 contains 16 residues. Sample treatment: preoperative locoregional IRX-2 cytokine immunotherapy. Preoperative locoregional IRX-2 cytokine immunotherapy was tested in the phase Ib source study.

This sample comprised lymph node tissue, obtained before IRX-2 immunotherapy. The TCR comes from a human donor with breast cancer. V is TRBV4-1 and J is TRBJ2-1, with 7 bases lining up with TRBD1. CDR3: CASSQSPRTGHNEQFF. Written as DNA, the CDR3 is TGCGCCAGCAGCCAAAGTCCCAGGACAGGCCACAATGAGCAGTTCTTC.